This paragraph reports one T cell receptor (beta chain). The sample comes from a study of blood T cell repertoires in COVID-19. Profiling relied on immunoSEQ multiplex PCR, and the TCRdb table lists in-frame clones only, not all of them. The sample holds more than 35,000 clones, over 65% seen once. V lost 4 bases, J lost 0 bases, and 16 bases lay in between. This CDR3 is 17 amino acids long. The TCR was taken from a man in his fifties with active or convalescent COVID-19. The rearrangement joins TRBV23-1 to TRBJ1-3; a possible D gene is TRBD1 (5 bases). TRBV23-1 is assigned to the ORF class and has an uncertain function. The sequenced material came from peripheral blood. The CDR3 reads CASSRVVQGISGNTIYF. CDR3 coding DNA: TGCGCCAGCAGTCGAGTTGTCCAGGGAATCTCTGGAAACACCATATATTTT.